This T cell receptor (beta chain) stems from a study of cytomegalovirus exposure and HLA in healthy donors. V lost 4 bases, J lost 3 bases, and 12 bases lay in between. Germline CDR1 reads MNHNS; CDR2 reads SASEGT. The CDR3 consists of 14 residues. Using immunoSEQ multiplex PCR, the repertoire was profiled, and TCRdb retains in-frame clones only, with some absent. The data show roughly 120,000 clones, approximately 91% seen once. The specimen was PBMCs. The sequence derives from a man younger than 35 in good health and CMV-seropositive. The chain links TRBV6-1 to TRBJ2-5; D ambiguous. CDR3 DNA sequence: TGTGCCAGCAGTGGAGTCACTAAAAAAGAGACCCAGTACTTC. It is translated as CASSGVTKKETQYF.